This record covers a single T cell receptor beta chain. The data originate from a study of T cell changes during pregnancy in multiple sclerosis. Germline CDR1 is SGHRS and CDR2 is YFSETQ. CDR3 length: 14 amino acids. Trimming removed 0 bases at V and 0 bases at J, with 7 bases between. Profiling relied on immunoSEQ multiplex PCR, and the TCRdb table lists in-frame clones only, not all of them. The table shows 77,000 or so clones, with 85% to 95% occurring only once. The material sequenced was peripheral blood, taken in the second trimester of pregnancy. The TCR sequence derives from a female donor in good health, enrolled as a control in a pregnancy study. The chain combines TRBV5-1 with TRBJ2-7; D uncertain. The CDR3 DNA reads as TGCGCCAGCAGCTTGGCGGCGGACTCCTACGAGCAGTACTTC. Residues: CASSLAADSYEQYF.